This T cell receptor beta chain was documented in a study of monozygotic twins with inflammatory bowel disease. Turning to this clonotype: The antigen is unknown.

This CDR3 contains 15 residues. Germline CDR1 SGHRS, CDR2 YFSETQ. Broader study findings: Separate T cell subtypes could not be resolved from one another.

Total RNA, at 3500 ng, went into every TCR library. Eight cDNA synthesis reactions were run for every sample. TCRdb derives one entry per CDR3 protein from the 5' RACE reads, leaving out DNA. This repertoire includes 190,000 or so distinct CDR3 sequences. The sequenced sample consisted of blood. This clonotype was obtained from a human donor with ulcerative colitis or Crohn's disease, or a healthy co-twin of an affected twin (not recorded which). The rearrangement uses TRBV5-1 and TRBJ2-5; TCRdb picks TRBD2, but there is no DNA to check that call. This chain's CDR3 is CASSLMPSGEETQYF.